This entry concerns a single TCR beta chain. The method was immunoSEQ multiplex PCR; TCRdb's version includes in-frame clones alone and lacks a portion of them. This sample has some 60,000 clones; about 91% occur once, and the top ten carry around 1.8%. This specimen belongs to a study of T cell changes during pregnancy in multiple sclerosis. The starting material was peripheral blood, obtained after pregnancy. The TCR sequence derives from a female donor with multiple sclerosis, enrolled in a pregnancy study.

This CDR3 is CASSPAAGLAELTDTQYF. In nucleotides, the CDR3 is TGTGCCAGCAGTCCAGCGGCGGGACTAGCTGAACTCACAGATACGCAGTATTTT. The chain carries TRBV25-1 and TRBJ2-3; 9 bases fit TRBD2. J gave up 2 bases and V 5 bases, and 14 bases lay outside the gene matches. The CDR3 is 18 residues long. Germline V lookup: CDR1 MGHDK, CDR2 SYGVNS.